Only a few counts were recorded for the clone carrying this TCR beta chain. Its antigen is currently unknown. Using its own MiXCR run on the RT-PCR reads, TCRdb lists one record per CDR3 protein. Here the sample spans 800,000 or so distinct CDR3 sequences, 21% being singletons. This specimen belongs to a study of response to subunit inactivated influenza vaccine. Study observations and caveats: The study's authors posited that every seasonal influenza vaccination enlists few new T cells.

Germline V gene lookup returns CDR1 MNHEY and CDR2 SMNVEV (reference sequence). This CDR3 has 13 amino acids. With V trimmed by 5 bases and J by 6 bases, 6 bases remained unmatched. Sample: PBMCs from blood, taken around 5 days after vaccination. The source is a man in his forties or fifties who received an inactivated influenza vaccine. The V call is TRBV27, the J call TRBJ2-5, with 7 bases identical to TRBD1. The CDR3 loop is CASSPRQGQTQYF. The CDR3, as DNA: TGTGCCAGCAGTCCGCGACAGGGACAGACCCAGTACTTC.